This entry lists 21 T cell receptor beta chains sequenced from one sample in a study of blood T cells in healthy people across ages (dated by TCRdb to between 2015 and 2017). Libraries were made using 5' RACE. TCRdb lists the instrument as Illumina HiSeq 2500. A second PCR of about 6 to 11 cycles was performed with a sample-barcoded 5' primer and a J-beta primer mix. Using fastp trimming at Q25 and MiXCR clonotype assembly, TCRdb reanalyzed the public sequencing data and kept in-frame beta chains. Rows matching on CDR3 protein sequence are summarized as one entry with the most common DNA and genes. The sample profile shows fewer than 650,000 distinct CDR3 sequences; roughly a quarter of them were found once. 3% to 4% of the sample lies in the top ten. The same sample was also used in a study of T cells of mothers and their children.

The sequencing input was blood. Source of these receptors: a boy aged 2-9 years in good health.

The chain is built from TRBV7-2 and TRBJ2-2, with 7 bases fitting TRBD2. V lost 3 bases to trimming and J lost 7 bases; unmatched junction nucleotides: 5. Germline V gene sequence: CDR1 SGHTA, CDR2 FQGNSA. This CDR3 contains 14 residues. CDR3 nucleotide sequence: TGTGCCAGCAGCTTCCGACTAGCCGACGGGGAGCTGTTTTTT. Protein: CASSFRLADGELFF.

The chain recombines TRBV3-1 with TRBJ2-1, with D uncertain. Germline values: CDR1 LGHDT, CDR2 YNNKEL (reference sequence). The CDR3 loop spans 15 amino acids. Trimming pared 4 bases from V and 4 bases from J, leaving 14 bases between. DNA of the CDR3: TGTGCCAGCAGCCCCAGCCCAAAAGAATACAATGAGCAGTTCTTC. This encodes CASSPSPKEYNEQFF.

This clonotype was seen a few times. The V call is TRBV12-3 or TRBV12-4, the J call TRBJ1-5; D not resolved. The CDR3 extends over 17 amino acids. V was shortened by 1 base and J by 3 bases, with 16 bases between the two germline ends. The CDR3 DNA reads as TGTGCCAGCAGTTTAGGTTTGAGGAGACAACCCAATCAGCCCCAGCATTTT. Translation gives CASSLGLRRQPNQPQHF.

This clonotype was picked up a small number of times. The J gene is TRBJ2-5, the V gene TRBV7-9; D is possibly TRBD1 (5 bases). Germline V gives CDR1 SEHNR, CDR2 FQNEAQ (reference sequence). CDR3 length: 15 amino acids. V was pared by 4 bases and J by 11 bases, with 23 bases between. In nucleotides, the CDR3 is TGTGCCAGCAGCTCGCATGACAGTGGAAGGCGAGAGCAGTACTTC. Amino acid sequence: CASSSHDSGRREQYF.

Regarding this clonotype: The germline gene is not matched at one end of the junction; a read error may be the cause. The chain uses TRBV30 and TRBJ1-3; no reliable D call. The germline CDR1 and CDR2 sequences are GTSNPN and SVGIG (reference sequence). CDR3 length: 11 amino acids. The CDR3 DNA reads TGTGCCTGGATTCCTGGAGACACCATATATTTT. This encodes CAWIPGDTIYF.

Only a few counts were recorded for this clonotype. This chain joins TRBV12-3 or TRBV12-4 and TRBJ1-2, with D possibly being TRBD1 (5 bases). The CDR3 loop spans 13 amino acids. Trimming removed 3 bases at V and 5 bases at J, with 10 bases between. As DNA, the CDR3 is TGTGCCAGCAGTTTCGGGACGGATTATGGCTACACCTTC. Its translation is CASSFGTDYGYTF.

This chain uses TRBV5-4 with TRBJ2-7; 8 bases fit TRBD1. The germline V gene encodes CDR1 SGHNT and CDR2 YYREEE (reference sequence). After removal of 4 bases from V and 0 bases from J, the junction contained 3 bases not matched to a gene. The CDR3 spans 14 residues. In DNA, the CDR3 is TGTGCCAGCAGCCGGGGACAGGTCTCCTACGAGCAGTACTTC. This gives the protein CASSRGQVSYEQYF.

V and J are TRBV29-1 and TRBJ2-6; unclear D gene. Germline assignment: CDR1 SQVTM and CDR2 ANQGSEA. V was trimmed by 7 bases and J by 2 bases, leaving 9 bases between them. CDR3 length equals 13 residues. CDR3 protein: CSGAMAGANVLTF. CDR3 DNA sequence: TGCAGCGGAGCAATGGCTGGGGCCAACGTCCTGACTTTC.

V usage is TRBV29-1 and J usage is TRBJ2-1; D is uncertain. The DNA end favors TRBJ2-7, so the J call may be wrong. In germline, CDR1 is SQVTM, CDR2 ANQGSEA. The CDR3 is made up of 12 amino acids. The CDR3 nucleotides are TGCAGCGTTGAACTAAACTCCTACGAGCAGTACTTC. As protein: CSVELNSYEQYF.

V usage is TRBV20-1 and J usage is TRBJ2-2; D perhaps matches TRBD2 (6 bases). Trimming shortened V by 4 bases and J by 4 bases, and 13 bases separated the two germline ends. The germline V gene has CDR1 DFQATT and CDR2 SNEGSKA (reference sequence). The CDR3 has 14 residues. CDR3 amino acids: CSAKTSSLTGELFF. The CDR3 bases are TGCAGTGCTAAGACTAGTTCGCTCACCGGGGAGCTGTTTTTT.

This chain joins TRBV25-1 and TRBJ2-1; unclear D gene. CDR3 size: 13 residues. From germline, CDR1 is MGHDK and CDR2 SYGVNS. The ends were cut back, 4 bases at V and 12 bases at J, with 16 bases in the middle. The CDR3 DNA is TGTGCCAGCAGTGGACCCACTTACAAGGGGCAGTTCTTC. Its translation: CASSGPTYKGQFF.

This clonotype was picked up a small number of times. This rearrangement joins TRBV12-3 or TRBV12-4 to TRBJ1-2; TRBD1 agrees at 7 bases. V shed 3 bases, J shed 4 bases, and the junction held 5 bases outside the gene matches. The CDR3 is made up of 14 amino acids. This CDR3 reads CASSFEGAFYGYTF. The CDR3 region has the DNA TGTGCCAGCAGTTTTGAGGGGGCGTTCTATGGCTACACCTTC.

The gene calls are TRBV11-2 and TRBJ2-5, with 7 bases fitting TRBD2. The last part of the DNA fits TRBJ2-7 better; the J call may be wrong. The CDR3 runs to 17 residues. In germline, CDR1 is SGHAT, CDR2 FQNNGV. CDR3 in amino acids: CASSLVRGRGTSYEQYF. The CDR3 DNA sequence: TGTGCCAGCAGCTTAGTACGCGGGCGGGGGACTTCCTACGAGCAGTACTTC.

The sample holds one count of this clonotype. The chain uses TRBV9 and TRBJ1-5; maybe TRBD1 (5 bases). This CDR3 contains 15 residues. Germline loops: CDR1 SGDLS, CDR2 YYNGEE. The germline V and J ends were trimmed by 3 bases and 2 bases, with 12 bases remaining between them. CDR3 DNA sequence: TGTGCCAGCAGCGAAGGGGCAAATCGCAATCAGCCCCAGCATTTT. Amino acids: CASSEGANRNQPQHF.

This chain connects TRBV7-8 to TRBJ2-5; tentatively, D is TRBD1 (5 bases). Germline lookup yields CDR1 SGHVS and CDR2 FQNEAQ. The germline V and J ends were trimmed by 1 base and 9 bases, with 9 bases remaining between them. This CDR3 has 12 amino acids. The CDR3 reads CASSLGGSSQYF. The DNA for the CDR3 is TGTGCCAGCAGCTTAGGGGGCTCGTCCCAGTACTTC.

This clonotype was observed a few times. The J gene is TRBJ1-6, the V gene TRBV4-3; 8 bases map to TRBD1. Germline V CDR1 and CDR2: LGHNA, YSLEER. The CDR3 totals 18 residues. V trimming: 4 bases; J trimming: 0 bases; junction bases outside the gene matches: 8. This chain's CDR3 is CASSLELTGDSYNSPLHF. In DNA, the CDR3 is TGCGCCAGCAGCCTGGAACTGACAGGGGACTCCTATAATTCACCCCTCCACTTT.

The chain joins TRBV7-2 to TRBJ1-1; D is unresolved. The length of the CDR3 is 13 residues. The V gene's germline CDR1 is SGHTA and CDR2 FQGNSA. The V end was cut by 1 base, the J end by 8 bases, with 11 bases between. This CDR3 is CASSLDPGLEAFF. In DNA, the CDR3 is TGTGCCAGCAGCTTAGATCCGGGTCTAGAAGCTTTCTTT.

Only a few counts were recorded for this clonotype. This chain uses TRBV7-8 with TRBJ2-7; 7 bases match TRBD2. CDR1 SGHVS and CDR2 FQNEAQ come from the germline V gene. This CDR3 is 16 amino acids long. V gave up 5 bases and J gave up 2 bases; unmatched junction bases: 12. The chain's CDR3 is CASSPVGLAEAYEQYF. CDR3 nucleotides: TGTGCCAGCAGCCCAGTCGGTCTAGCGGAGGCCTACGAGCAGTACTTC.

The chain couples TRBV29-1 to TRBJ1-2, with TRBD1 matching over 7 bases. Germline CDR1 SQVTM, CDR2 ANQGSEA. The CDR3 is made up of 12 amino acids. V dropped 7 bases and J dropped 2; count of bases not matched to a gene: 4. The CDR3 here is CSAQGQNYGYTF. DNA for the CDR3: TGCAGCGCACAGGGACAGAACTATGGCTACACCTTC.

This chain connects TRBV18 to TRBJ2-7; TRBD2 agrees at 10 bases. J gave up 1 base and V 8 bases, and 5 bases lay outside the gene matches. The germline gives CDR1 KGHSH, CDR2 LQKENI. The CDR3 spans 14 residues. This CDR3 reads CASPPSGGSYEQYF. CDR3 in DNA: TGTGCCAGCCCCCCTAGCGGGGGTTCCTACGAGCAGTACTTC.

The chain combines TRBV4-1 with TRBJ2-7; D unclear. CDR1 is MGHRA, CDR2 YSYEKL, per germline. The CDR3 totals 13 residues. V lost 0 bases and J lost 3, with 6 bases in between. CDR3 region: CASSQEAGYEQYF. The CDR3 coding sequence is TGCGCCAGCAGCCAAGAGGCCGGCTACGAGCAGTACTTC.